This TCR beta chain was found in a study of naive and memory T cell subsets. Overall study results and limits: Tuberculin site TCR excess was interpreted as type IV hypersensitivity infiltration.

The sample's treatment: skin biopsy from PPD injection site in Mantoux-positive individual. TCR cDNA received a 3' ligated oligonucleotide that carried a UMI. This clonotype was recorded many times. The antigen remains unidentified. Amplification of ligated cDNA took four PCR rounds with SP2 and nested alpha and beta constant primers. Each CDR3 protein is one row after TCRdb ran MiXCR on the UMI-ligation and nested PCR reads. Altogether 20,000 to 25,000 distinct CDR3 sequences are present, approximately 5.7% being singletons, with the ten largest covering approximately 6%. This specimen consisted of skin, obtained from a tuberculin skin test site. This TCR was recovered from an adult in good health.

The CDR3 DNA follows: TGCAGTGCTAGAGATCGGATAGCGAACACTGAAGCTTTCTTT. Translated: CSARDRIANTEAFF. The gene calls are TRBV20-1 and TRBJ1-1; D is uncertain. Trimming took off 0 bases at V and 1 base at J, with 9 bases between the two ends. Germline V gene data show CDR1 as DFQATT and CDR2 as SNEGSKA (reference sequence). CDR3 size: 14 residues.